Listed below are T cell receptor beta chains from one sample, sequenced in a study of blood T cell repertoires in COVID-19. TCRdb's table, derived via immunoSEQ multiplex PCR, lists solely in-frame clones and lacks some. Here the sample spans 130,000 to 150,000 clones, around four fifths being singletons. Sequenced sample: peripheral blood. Source of these receptors: a human donor in a cohort sampled during active COVID-19. Each CDR3 is given with its conserved first and last residue. Each record gives: J gene, clone size, V gene, D gene, CDR3 protein, CDR3 DNA. D genes are given only for firm matches. The size entry is marked missing in some rows and otherwise reads once, few, many or a size class.

>TRBJ1-4|NA|TRBV4-1|NA
CASSHQAPPATNEKLFF
TGCGCCAGCAGCCACCAGGCACCCCCTGCAACTAATGAAAAACTGTTTTTT
>TRBJ1-2|NA|TRBV19|NA
CASSGGQKHISGYTF
TGTGCCAGTAGTGGCGGACAGAAGCACATTTCTGGCTACACCTTC
>TRBJ1-2|NA|TRBV11-2|NA
CASSRWGGNYGYTF
TGTGCCAGCAGCCGGTGGGGAGGGAACTATGGCTACACCTTC
>TRBJ2-3|NA|TRBV6-2/TRBV6-3|TRBD2
CASSQGGYQADTQYF
TGTGCCAGCAGCCAGGGAGGGTATCAGGCAGATACGCAGTATTTT
>TRBJ2-1|few|TRBV19|NA
CASSSGGGALNNEQFF
TGTGCCAGTAGTTCCGGAGGGGGGGCCTTAAACAATGAGCAGTTCTTC
>TRBJ2-1|NA|TRBV2|NA
CASRGLRGPYNEQFF
TGTGCCAGCAGGGGGCTCAGGGGACCCTACAATGAGCAGTTCTTC
>TRBJ1-3|NA|TRBV15|NA
CATSRSGVGNTIYF
TGTGCCACCAGCAGATCAGGGGTCGGAAACACCATATATTTT
>TRBJ2-7|NA|TRBV27|TRBD2
CASRVAGGSYEQYF
TGTGCCAGCAGAGTAGCGGGGGGGTCCTACGAGCAGTACTTC
>TRBJ2-7|NA|TRBV29-1|TRBD1
CSAGTGAYEQYF
TGCAGCGCCGGGACAGGGGCCTACGAGCAGTACTTC
>TRBJ2-2|NA|TRBV19|NA
CATKGGRRDLNTGELFF
TGTGCCACTAAGGGGGGGCGTAGAGACTTGAACACCGGGGAGCTGTTTTTT
>TRBJ1-2|NA|TRBV3-1/TRBV3-2|NA
CASSQLQGSSGYTF
TGTGCCAGCAGCCAACTACAGGGCTCCTCGGGCTACACCTTC
>TRBJ1-4|NA|TRBV9|TRBD1
CASSVEAGGSEKLFF
TGTGCCAGCAGCGTAGAAGCAGGGGGGTCTGAAAAACTGTTTTTT
>TRBJ2-7|NA|TRBV6-5|TRBD1
CASSEGDRGYEQYF
TGTGCCAGCAGCGAGGGCGACAGGGGGTACGAGCAGTACTTC
>TRBJ1-6|NA|TRBV6-1|NA
CASSEADSSGSPLHF
TGTGCCAGCAGTGAAGCGGATTCCAGCGGTTCACCCCTCCACTTT
>TRBJ2-7|NA|TRBV7-9|NA
CASSPGHHGQPNYEQYF
TGTGCCAGCAGCCCCGGACACCACGGACAGCCCAACTACGAGCAGTACTTC
>TRBJ2-7|few|TRBV5-4|TRBD1
CASSLTGVNEQYF
TGTGCCAGCAGCCTGACAGGGGTGAACGAGCAGTACTTC
>TRBJ1-5|NA|TRBV5-1|NA
CASSFAGVYNQPQHF
TGCGCCAGCAGCTTCGCAGGGGTTTACAATCAGCCCCAGCATTTT
>TRBJ2-7|NA|TRBV4-3|NA
CASSRSPGADEQYF
TGCGCCAGCAGCCGCTCCCCGGGAGCGGACGAGCAGTACTTC
>TRBJ2-7|NA|TRBV6-2/TRBV6-3|NA
CASSRGTEAYEQYF
TGTGCCAGCAGCCGGGGGACAGAGGCCTACGAGCAGTACTTC
>TRBJ1-2|NA|TRBV5-5|NA
CASSLAAGYNYGYTF
TGTGCCAGCAGCTTGGCCGCAGGGTACAACTATGGCTACACCTTC
>TRBJ1-3|once|TRBV3-1/TRBV3-2|NA
CASSPRPGGNTIYF
TGTGCCAGCAGCCCCCGTCCGGGGGGAAACACCATATATTTT
>TRBJ2-1|NA|TRBV6-1|TRBD1
CASSAQGRGLFNEQFF
TGTGCCAGCAGTGCCCAGGGCAGGGGGCTGTTCAATGAGCAGTTCTTC
>TRBJ2-7|NA|TRBV28|TRBD1
CASRDRYEQYF
TGTGCCAGCAGGGACAGGTACGAGCAGTACTTC
>TRBJ2-2|NA|TRBV7-3|NA
CASSSTGNTGELFF
TGTGCCAGCAGCTCCACAGGGAACACCGGGGAGCTGTTTTTT
>TRBJ2-1|NA|TRBV11-2|TRBD2
CASSLDRLAGGPSSYNEQFF
TGTGCCAGCAGCTTAGATCGGCTAGCGGGGGGGCCGTCGTCCTACAATGAGCAGTTCTTC
>TRBJ1-2|NA|TRBV7-9|TRBD1
CASSLRLGQGHRGYTF
TGTGCCAGCAGCTTAAGATTGGGACAGGGCCATCGTGGCTACACCTTC
>TRBJ2-5|NA|TRBV7-3|TRBD2
CASSPLGLATETQYF
TGTGCCAGCAGCCCTTTGGGACTAGCGACAGAGACCCAGTACTTC
>TRBJ2-3|NA|TRBV7-2|TRBD2
CASSSSGGGTDTQYF
TGTGCCAGCAGCTCTAGCGGGGGGGGAACAGATACGCAGTATTTT
>TRBJ2-7|NA|TRBV7-2|NA
CASSLDFRTKQYF
TGTGCCAGCAGCTTAGATTTCAGGACTAAACAGTACTTC
>TRBJ1-2|NA|TRBV5-1|TRBD1
CASSLESGGWGYGYTF
TGCGCCAGCAGCTTGGAGTCAGGGGGCTGGGGCTATGGCTACACCTTC
>TRBJ1-2|NA|TRBV28|NA
CASSLTTGLEMVYGYTF
TGTGCCAGCAGTTTGACAACAGGGTTAGAGATGGTCTATGGCTACACCTTC
>TRBJ1-5|NA|TRBV6-1|TRBD1
CASSEGDRGHQPQHF
TGTGCCAGCAGTGAGGGAGACAGGGGGCATCAGCCCCAGCATTTT
>TRBJ2-1|NA|TRBV25-1|NA
CPEVDSRFF
TGTCCCGAGGTGGACAGTCGGTTCTTC
>TRBJ1-6|few|TRBV19|TRBD1
CASRAGQGINSPLHF
TGTGCCAGTAGGGCAGGACAGGGGATTAATTCACCCCTCCACTTT